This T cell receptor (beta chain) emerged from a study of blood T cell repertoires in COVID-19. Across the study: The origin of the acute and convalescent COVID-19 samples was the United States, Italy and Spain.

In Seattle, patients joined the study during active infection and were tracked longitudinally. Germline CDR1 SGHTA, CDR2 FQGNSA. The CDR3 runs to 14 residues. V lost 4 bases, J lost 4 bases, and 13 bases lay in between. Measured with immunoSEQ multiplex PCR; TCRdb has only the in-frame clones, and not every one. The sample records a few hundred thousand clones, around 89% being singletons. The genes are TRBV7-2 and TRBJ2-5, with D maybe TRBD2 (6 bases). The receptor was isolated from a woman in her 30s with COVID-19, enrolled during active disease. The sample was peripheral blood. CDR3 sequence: CASSSATGGETQYF. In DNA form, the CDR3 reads TGTGCCAGCAGCTCCGCTACCGGGGGAGAGACCCAGTACTTC.